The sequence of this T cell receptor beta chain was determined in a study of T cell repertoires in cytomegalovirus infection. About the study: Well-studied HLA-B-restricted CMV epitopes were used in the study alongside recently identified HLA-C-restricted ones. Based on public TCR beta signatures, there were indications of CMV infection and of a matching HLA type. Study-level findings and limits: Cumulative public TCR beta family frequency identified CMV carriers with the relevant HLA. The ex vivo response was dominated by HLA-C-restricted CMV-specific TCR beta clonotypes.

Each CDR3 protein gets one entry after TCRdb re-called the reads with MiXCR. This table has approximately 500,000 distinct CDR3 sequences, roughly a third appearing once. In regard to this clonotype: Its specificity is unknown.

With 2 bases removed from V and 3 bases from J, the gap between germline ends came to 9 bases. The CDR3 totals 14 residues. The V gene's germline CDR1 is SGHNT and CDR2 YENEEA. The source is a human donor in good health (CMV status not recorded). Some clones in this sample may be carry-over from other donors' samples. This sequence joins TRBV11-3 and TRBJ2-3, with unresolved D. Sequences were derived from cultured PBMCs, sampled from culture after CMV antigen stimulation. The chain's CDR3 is CASSLYLETDTQYF. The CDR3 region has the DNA TGTGCCAGCAGCTTATATTTGGAAACAGATACGCAGTATTTT.